Sequencing of this T cell receptor (beta chain) was carried out in a study of T cells expressing NK-cell markers. The overall study: Sequencing of TCR beta repertoires drew on sorted CD3+CD56+NKG2C+, CD3+CD56+NKG2C- and CD3+CD56-NKG2C+ T cells.

Germline-derived CDR1 and CDR2 are DFQATT and SNEGSKA (reference sequence). The CDR3 has 17 residues. Beta-chain TCR cDNA was generated via 5'RACE template switching with UMIs. TCRdb re-analyzed the 5' RACE reads; it lists each CDR3 protein once, without DNA. The sample data list 500,000 to 600,000 distinct CDR3 sequences. Study-wide points: There were a handful of donors in whom these clonotypes also led the CD3+CD56-NKG2C+ fraction.

Points on this clonotype: Antigen unknown.

The material sequenced was blood T cells: a sorted CD56 or NKG2C T cell subset, CD4+ or CD8+ T cells, or bulk PBMC T cells (not recorded which). This chain uses TRBV20-1 with TRBJ2-1; TCRdb reports TRBD2, a call that lacks DNA to check it against. The receptor comes from a man between 18 and 35 years old in good health. The CDR3 loop reads CSATGTSGMASYNEQFF.